A single sample is the source of the 5 T cell receptor beta chains below, sequenced in a study of human T cells and chemical hapten exposure. Via MiXCR, TCRdb re-called the RACE reads, giving one row per CDR3 protein. The repertoire holds around 360,000 distinct CDR3 sequences, with about 6.9% as singletons. Specified time point: patch test 2, 6 weeks after DPC sensitization. Documented treatment: therapeutic diphenylcyclopropenone sensitization with weekly scalp DPC. The material sequenced was whole blood, taken in connection with sensitization to the hapten diphenylcyclopropenone (DPC). The source of these receptors is a woman aged 18 to 35 with alopecia areata. Some clones in this sample may be carry-over from other donors' samples.

This clonotype has just a few counts. CDR3 loop: CASSSSSQETQYF. For the CDR3, the DNA is TGTGCCAGCAGCTCCAGCAGCCAAGAGACCCAGTACTTC. The chain has TRBV7-2 and TRBJ2-5; no clear D gene. V was clipped by 4 bases and J by 1 base, with 7 bases between them. The germline gives CDR1 SGHTA, CDR2 FQGNSA. The CDR3 has 13 amino acids.

This clonotype was counted a few times. This chain joins TRBV28 and TRBJ2-5, with a possible D match to TRBD1 (6 bases). The CDR3 has 15 amino acids. CDR1 MDHEN and CDR2 SYDVKM come from the germline V gene. Trimming left V 4 bases short and J 1 base short, with 13 bases between. The CDR3 sequence is CASSSRTGSQETQYF. CDR3 bases: TGTGCCAGCAGTTCGCGAACAGGGAGCCAAGAGACCCAGTACTTC.

CDR3 sequence reads: CASSALAGGTNTGELFF. DNA of the CDR3: TGTGCCAGCAGCGCCCTGGCGGGGGGTACGAACACCGGGGAGCTGTTTTTT. This sequence joins TRBV9 and TRBJ2-2, with TRBD2 matching over 8 bases. CDR1 is SGDLS and CDR2 is YYNGEE in the germline V gene. CDR3 length: 17 residues. V lost 3 bases to trimming and J lost 0 bases; unmatched junction nucleotides: 7. Full variable domain (missing parts from reference TRBV9 and TRBJ2-2): DSGVTQTPKHLITATGQRVTLRCSPRSGDLSVYWYQQSLDQGLQFLIQYYNGEERAKGNILERFSAQQFPDLHSELNLSSLELGDSALYFCASSALAGGTNTGELFFGEGSRLTVL.

This clonotype has a count of ten or more. J is TRBJ1-1 and V is TRBV9; D is undetermined. Germline loops: CDR1 SGDLS, CDR2 YYNGEE. V lost 0 bases and J 3 bases, leaving 6 bases between the germline ends. There are 13 residues in the CDR3. The DNA of the CDR3 is TGTGCCAGCAGCGTAGTTTCGGACACTGAAGCTTTCTTT. Its translation is CASSVVSDTEAFF.

This clonotype was picked up many times. The gene calls are TRBV10-3 and TRBJ2-7; D could derive from TRBD1 or TRBD2 (5 bases each). Germline CDR1 and CDR2: ENHRY and SYGVKD. This CDR3 spans 13 amino acids. Trimming took off 8 bases at V and 3 bases at J, with 14 bases between the two ends. The CDR3 spells CAIERPGLYEQYF. The DNA for the CDR3 is TGTGCCATCGAGAGACCGGGGCTCTACGAGCAGTACTTC.